Below, one T cell receptor beta chain is given with its context. Clones were read by immunoSEQ multiplex PCR, and TCRdb kept only the in-frame ones, dropping some. The data hold 90,000 to 150,000 clones, with more than 85% observed a single time. The sample belongs to a study of control samples from healthy donors and cancer patients. The specimen sequenced was blood. The TCR originated in a woman younger than 35 in good health.

CDR3 bases: TGTGCCTGGAGTGTACTATTAGGCACCGGGGAGCTGTTTTTT. This sequence encodes CAWSVLLGTGELFF. J is TRBJ2-2 and V is TRBV30; D unclear. Germline loops: CDR1 GTSNPN, CDR2 SVGIG (reference sequence). This CDR3 has 14 residues. Trimming took off 0 bases at V and 4 bases at J, with 9 bases between the two ends.